The sequence of this T cell receptor (beta chain) was determined in a study of blood T cells in healthy people across ages. A second about 7 to 12 cycle PCR used barcoded and J-beta primers. TCRdb re-called the 5' RACE reads through MiXCR, storing one row per CDR3 protein. Here the sample spans around 1.5 million distinct CDR3 sequences, approximately 38% being singletons. This TCR came from a woman aged 18-30 years in good health. Sequencing input: blood.

CDR3 nucleotides: TGCAGTGCTAGAGATGGTACAGGGGGCTCCTATAATTCACCCCTCCACTTT. Protein sequence: CSARDGTGGSYNSPLHF. The chain employs TRBV20-1 and TRBJ1-6, with 8 positions matching TRBD1. With V trimmed by 0 bases and J by 0 bases, 4 bases remained unmatched. From germline, CDR1 is DFQATT and CDR2 SNEGSKA (reference sequence). The CDR3 totals 17 residues.